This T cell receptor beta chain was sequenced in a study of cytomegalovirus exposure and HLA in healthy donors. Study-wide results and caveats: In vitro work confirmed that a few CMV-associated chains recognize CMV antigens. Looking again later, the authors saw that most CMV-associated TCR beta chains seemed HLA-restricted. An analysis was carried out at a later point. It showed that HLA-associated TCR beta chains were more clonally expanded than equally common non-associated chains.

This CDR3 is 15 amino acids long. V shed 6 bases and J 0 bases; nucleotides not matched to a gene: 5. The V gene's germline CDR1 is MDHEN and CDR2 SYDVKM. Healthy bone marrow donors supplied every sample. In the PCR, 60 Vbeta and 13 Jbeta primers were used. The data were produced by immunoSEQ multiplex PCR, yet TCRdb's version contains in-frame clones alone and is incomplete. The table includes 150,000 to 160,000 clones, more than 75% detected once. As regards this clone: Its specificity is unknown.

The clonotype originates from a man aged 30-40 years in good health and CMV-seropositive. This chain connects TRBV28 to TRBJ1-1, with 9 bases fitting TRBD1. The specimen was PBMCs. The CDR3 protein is CASSPGTGMNTEAFF. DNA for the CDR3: TGTGCCAGCAGCCCAGGGACAGGGATGAACACTGAAGCTTTCTTT.